The present entry profiles one T cell receptor beta chain with its context. Antigen unknown. One end of the junction fails to match germline, which may point to a read error. Germline CDR1 is SGHRS and CDR2 is YFSETQ. The CDR3 is 15 amino acids. This sample stems from a study of blood T cells in healthy people across ages. Study observations and caveats: The donors' CMV status was not determined, possibly confounding changes in expanded clonotypes.

Together with a sample-barcoded 5' primer, a J-beta primer mix was included in a second PCR lasting about 7 to 11 cycles. A single record per CDR3 protein comes from TCRdb applying MiXCR to the 5' RACE reads. The sample yields some 1.5 million distinct CDR3 sequences, roughly 28% seen once. The source is a woman aged 30 to 39 in good health. The rearrangement uses TRBV5-1 and TRBJ1-1; 8 nucleotides line up with TRBD1. The sample taken for sequencing was blood. The CDR3 nucleotides are TGCGCCAGCAGCTTGGGGGGGACAGGATGGACTGGAGCTTTCTTT. This translates into CASSLGGTGWTGAFF.